The present T cell receptor beta chain was sequenced within a study of cytomegalovirus exposure and HLA in healthy donors. Whole-study findings and limits: Confirmation was obtained in vitro that a few CMV-associated chains are specific for CMV antigens. Listed as cytomegalovirus-associated were 170 or so TCR beta chains. TCR sequences were mostly rare, though some public TCRs occurred in many donors.

TCRdb's copy holds only in-frame clones and misses some; the assay was immunoSEQ multiplex PCR. The sample holds approximately 140,000 clones, more than 75% seen once. The CDR3 contains 13 residues. Germline loops: CDR1 KGHSH, CDR2 LQKENI. V was cut by 3 bases and J by 7 bases, with 13 bases left in between. About this clone itself: Antigen: not known.

The clonotype originates from a young man in good health and CMV-seropositive. This chain connects TRBV18 to TRBJ2-7; D is unresolved. Sequencing used PBMCs. CDR3 nucleotides: TGTGCCAGCTCACCGAGTCAGGCTGGGGAGCAGTACTTC. Its translation is CASSPSQAGEQYF.